A selection of T cell receptor beta chains follows, all from one sample in a study of lymphopenia after photon versus proton radiotherapy. Profiling relied on immunoSEQ multiplex PCR, and the TCRdb table lists in-frame clones only, not all of them. The sample yields 150,000 or so clones, less than 90% seen once. Specimen: peripheral blood, collected from a patient treated with photon-based radiotherapy. The source is a middle-aged man with gastric cancer. Each CDR3 is given with its conserved first and last residue. A D gene is named only where the DNA matches it firmly. Clone size appears in some rows only: once, few, many, or a class for an expanded clone.

J gene: TRBJ1-1
V gene: TRBV18
D gene: .
clone size: .
CDR3 protein: CASSPRALNTEAFF
CDR3 DNA: TGTGCCAGCTCACCGCGGGCCTTGAACACTGAAGCTTTCTTT

J gene: TRBJ2-2
V gene: TRBV4-3
D gene: TRBD2
clone size: .
CDR3 protein: CASSPRLAGTNTGELFF
CDR3 DNA: TGCGCCAGCAGCCCCCGACTAGCGGGAACGAACACCGGGGAGCTGTTTTTT

J gene: TRBJ1-4
V gene: TRBV7-2
D gene: .
clone size: .
CDR3 protein: CASSLIGRINEKLFF
CDR3 DNA: TGTGCCAGCAGCTTAATAGGTCGGATTAATGAAAAACTGTTTTTT

J gene: TRBJ2-7
V gene: TRBV29-1
D gene: .
clone size: .
CDR3 protein: CSVQGGSHEQYF
CDR3 DNA: TGCAGCGTACAGGGAGGAAGCCACGAGCAGTACTTC

J gene: TRBJ1-5
V gene: TRBV30
D gene: .
clone size: .
CDR3 protein: CAWSRQKSNQPQHF
CDR3 DNA: TGTGCCTGGAGTCGTCAGAAGAGCAATCAGCCCCAGCATTTT

J gene: TRBJ1-1
V gene: TRBV30
D gene: .
clone size: .
CDR3 protein: CAWSPAQNTEAFF
CDR3 DNA: TGTGCCTGGAGTCCGGCGCAGAACACTGAAGCTTTCTTT

J gene: TRBJ2-7
V gene: TRBV7-9
D gene: TRBD1
clone size: .
CDR3 protein: CASSDTGASSYEQYF
CDR3 DNA: TGTGCCAGCAGCGATACAGGGGCGAGTTCCTACGAGCAGTACTTC

J gene: TRBJ2-7
V gene: TRBV9
D gene: .
clone size: .
CDR3 protein: CASSPRGQTYEQYF
CDR3 DNA: TGTGCCAGCAGCCCCCGGGGACAAACCTACGAGCAGTACTTC

J gene: TRBJ2-2
V gene: TRBV19
D gene: TRBD2
clone size: .
CDR3 protein: CASSILAGTGELFF
CDR3 DNA: TGTGCCAGTAGTATTCTAGCGGGAACCGGGGAGCTGTTTTTT

J gene: TRBJ2-2
V gene: TRBV30
D gene: .
clone size: .
CDR3 protein: CAWSVTGLQNTGELFF
CDR3 DNA: TGTGCCTGGAGTGTAACGGGACTTCAAAACACCGGGGAGCTGTTTTTT

J gene: TRBJ2-1
V gene: TRBV4-3
D gene: TRBD1
clone size: once
CDR3 protein: CASSRTGPYNEQFF
CDR3 DNA: TGCGCCAGCAGCCGGACAGGGCCCTACAATGAGCAGTTCTTC

J gene: TRBJ2-7
V gene: TRBV27
D gene: .
clone size: .
CDR3 protein: CASSLFPGTYEQYF
CDR3 DNA: TGTGCCAGCAGTTTATTTCCGGGAACCTACGAGCAGTACTTC

J gene: TRBJ2-3
V gene: TRBV12-5
D gene: TRBD2
clone size: .
CDR3 protein: CASGSSGRASTQYF
CDR3 DNA: TGTGCTAGTGGTTCTAGCGGGAGGGCCTCTACGCAGTATTTT

J gene: TRBJ2-3
V gene: TRBV29-1
D gene: .
clone size: .
CDR3 protein: CSVVFGGATTDTQYF
CDR3 DNA: TGCAGCGTTGTATTCGGCGGAGCGACCACAGATACGCAGTATTTT

J gene: TRBJ2-2
V gene: TRBV2
D gene: TRBD2
clone size: few
CDR3 protein: CASSVTSGGTGELFF
CDR3 DNA: TGTGCCAGCAGTGTTACTAGCGGAGGGACCGGGGAGCTGTTTTTT

J gene: TRBJ2-2
V gene: TRBV6-6
D gene: .
clone size: .
CDR3 protein: CASRPLANTGELFF
CDR3 DNA: TGTGCCAGCAGGCCACTAGCGAACACCGGGGAGCTGTTTTTT

J gene: TRBJ2-2
V gene: TRBV10-3
D gene: TRBD1
clone size: .
CDR3 protein: CAIPSGQGVGTGELFF
CDR3 DNA: TGTGCCATCCCGAGTGGGCAGGGGGTAGGAACCGGGGAGCTGTTTTTT

J gene: TRBJ2-2
V gene: TRBV7-2
D gene: TRBD2
clone size: .
CDR3 protein: CAVRTSGAGELFF
CDR3 DNA: TGTGCCGTCCGGACTAGCGGTGCCGGGGAGCTGTTTTTT

J gene: TRBJ2-7
V gene: TRBV7-9
D gene: .
clone size: .
CDR3 protein: CASSLSGTYEQYF
CDR3 DNA: TGTGCCAGCAGCTTATCAGGAACCTACGAGCAGTACTTC

J gene: TRBJ2-2
V gene: TRBV5-1
D gene: .
clone size: .
CDR3 protein: CASSLRETGELFF
CDR3 DNA: TGCGCCAGCAGCTTGAGGGAGACCGGGGAGCTGTTTTTT

J gene: TRBJ2-4
V gene: TRBV4-2
D gene: .
clone size: .
CDR3 protein: CASSQGEAKNIQYF
CDR3 DNA: TGTGCCAGCAGCCAAGGAGAAGCCAAAAACATTCAGTACTTC

J gene: TRBJ2-1
V gene: TRBV10-2
D gene: TRBD1
clone size: once
CDR3 protein: CASSLQGTNEQFF
CDR3 DNA: TGCGCCAGCAGTTTACAGGGGACCAATGAGCAGTTCTTC

J gene: TRBJ2-2
V gene: TRBV28
D gene: TRBD2
clone size: .
CDR3 protein: CASSLAGVQTGELFF
CDR3 DNA: TGTGCCAGCAGTTTAGCGGGAGTACAGACCGGGGAGCTGTTTTTT

J gene: TRBJ1-2
V gene: TRBV7-2
D gene: .
clone size: .
CDR3 protein: CASSLDRTYGYTF
CDR3 DNA: TGTGCCAGCAGCTTAGACAGGACCTATGGCTACACCTTC

J gene: TRBJ2-7
V gene: TRBV14
D gene: TRBD2
clone size: .
CDR3 protein: CASSQGLAGPSYEQYF
CDR3 DNA: TGTGCCAGCAGCCAAGGCTTAGCGGGGCCCTCCTACGAGCAGTACTTC

J gene: TRBJ2-3
V gene: TRBV18
D gene: .
clone size: .
CDR3 protein: CASSPYRGDTQYF
CDR3 DNA: TGTGCCAGCTCACCTTATAGGGGAGATACGCAGTATTTT

J gene: TRBJ1-1
V gene: TRBV5-1
D gene: .
clone size: .
CDR3 protein: CASSFGPGRSFF
CDR3 DNA: .

J gene: TRBJ1-3
V gene: TRBV18
D gene: .
clone size: .
CDR3 protein: CASHGTGNTIYF
CDR3 DNA: TGTGCCAGCCATGGAACCGGAAACACCATATATTTT

J gene: TRBJ2-3
V gene: TRBV5-1
D gene: .
clone size: .
CDR3 protein: CASSLRAQIPTDTQYF
CDR3 DNA: TGCGCCAGCAGCTTGAGGGCTCAGATCCCCACAGATACGCAGTATTTT

J gene: TRBJ2-7
V gene: TRBV5-5
D gene: .
clone size: .
CDR3 protein: CASSPVILHSYEQYF
CDR3 DNA: TGTGCCAGCAGCCCCGTGATACTCCACTCCTACGAGCAGTACTTC

J gene: TRBJ2-3
V gene: TRBV19
D gene: TRBD2
clone size: .
CDR3 protein: CASSLAGSDTQYF
CDR3 DNA: TGTGCCAGTAGCCTAGCGGGGTCAGATACGCAGTATTTT

J gene: TRBJ2-4
V gene: TRBV5-1
D gene: .
clone size: .
CDR3 protein: CASSLRPTGDNIQYF
CDR3 DNA: TGCGCCAGCAGCTTAAGACCCACGGGGGACAACATTCAGTACTTC

J gene: TRBJ1-1
V gene: TRBV21-1
D gene: .
clone size: .
CDR3 protein: CADTRRVTEAFF
CDR3 DNA: TGTGCCGATACGAGGCGTGTAACTGAAGCTTTCTTT

J gene: TRBJ2-7
V gene: TRBV29-1
D gene: .
clone size: .
CDR3 protein: CSVASELGEQYF
CDR3 DNA: TGCAGCGTTGCCAGCGAGCTAGGCGAGCAGTACTTC

J gene: TRBJ2-5
V gene: TRBV5-4
D gene: .
clone size: once
CDR3 protein: CASSPTRGGGQETQYF
CDR3 DNA: TGTGCCAGCAGCCCTACAAGGGGCGGAGGGCAAGAGACCCAGTACTTC

J gene: TRBJ2-1
V gene: TRBV5-1
D gene: .
clone size: once
CDR3 protein: CASSLEKGISSYNEQFF
CDR3 DNA: TGCGCCAGCAGCTTAGAGAAAGGTATCAGCTCCTACAATGAGCAGTTCTTC

J gene: TRBJ1-1
V gene: TRBV9
D gene: .
clone size: .
CDR3 protein: CASSVVPGLQNTEAFF
CDR3 DNA: TGTGCCAGCAGCGTAGTCCCGGGACTTCAGAACACTGAAGCTTTCTTT

J gene: TRBJ2-7
V gene: TRBV18
D gene: .
clone size: .
CDR3 protein: CASSPSQAYEQYF
CDR3 DNA: TGTGCCAGCTCACCCTCACAGGCCTACGAGCAGTACTTC

J gene: TRBJ2-7
V gene: TRBV6-5
D gene: TRBD1
clone size: .
CDR3 protein: CASSYPTGVATYEQYF
CDR3 DNA: TGTGCCAGCAGTTACCCGACAGGGGTGGCAACCTACGAGCAGTACTTC

J gene: TRBJ1-5
V gene: TRBV15
D gene: .
clone size: .
CDR3 protein: CATSRDPFGEGGNQPQHF
CDR3 DNA: TGTGCCACCAGCAGAGATCCCTTCGGAGAGGGTGGCAATCAGCCCCAGCATTTT

J gene: TRBJ1-1
V gene: TRBV5-4
D gene: .
clone size: once
CDR3 protein: CASSPALGEVTEAFF
CDR3 DNA: TGTGCCAGCAGCCCCGCGTTAGGGGAGGTCACTGAAGCTTTCTTT

J gene: TRBJ2-2
V gene: TRBV2
D gene: .
clone size: .
CDR3 protein: CASSEILPGTPKVAGELFF
CDR3 DNA: TGTGCCAGCAGTGAAATACTACCCGGGACGCCCAAAGTCGCCGGGGAGCTGTTTTTT

J gene: TRBJ1-3
V gene: TRBV4-1
D gene: TRBD1
clone size: .
CDR3 protein: CASSQRDSSSGNTIYF
CDR3 DNA: TGCGCCAGCAGTCAGAGGGACAGCAGCTCTGGAAACACCATATATTTT

J gene: TRBJ1-2
V gene: TRBV28
D gene: TRBD1
clone size: .
CDR3 protein: CASNLDRGNYGYTF
CDR3 DNA: TGTGCCAGCAACCTCGACAGGGGCAACTATGGCTACACCTTC